Below are 20 T cell receptor beta chains sequenced from a single sample in a study of blood T cell repertoires in COVID-19. Produced via immunoSEQ multiplex PCR; TCRdb's table is partial and in-frame only. Here the sample spans 30,000 to 35,000 clones, 85% being singletons. The specimen sequenced was peripheral blood. The source of these receptors is a human donor with acute or convalescent COVID-19. The donor label of this sample is uncertain.

The chain carries TRBV9 and TRBJ2-1, with 8 bases fitting TRBD2. The CDR3 is 17 residues long. The germline V gene encodes CDR1 SGDLS and CDR2 YYNGEE. J gave up 8 bases and V 4 bases, and 17 bases lay outside the gene matches. CDR3 bases: TGTGCCAGCAGCCCCCGTGAACGGGAGGGCCGAGTCGATGAGCAGTTCTTC. Amino acids: CASSPREREGRVDEQFF. The variable domain in full, with the rest retrieved from reference TRBV9 and TRBJ2-1, is DSGVTQTPKHLITATGQRVTLRCSPRSGDLSVYWYQQSLDQGLQFLIQYYNGEERAKGNILERFSAQQFPDLHSELNLSSLELGDSALYFCASSPREREGRVDEQFFGPGTRLTVL.

V gene TRBV30 combines with J gene TRBJ1-2; 8 bases are a match to TRBD1. Germline assignment: CDR1 GTSNPN and CDR2 SVGIG (reference sequence). V shed 2 bases, J shed 7 bases, and the junction held 6 bases outside the gene matches. The CDR3 runs to 13 residues. CDR3 coding DNA: TGTGCCTGGAGTCGGGACAGGCCGCGTGGCTACACCTTC. Protein: CAWSRDRPRGYTF. The whole variable domain, remainder taken from reference TRBV30 and TRBJ1-2, is SQTIHQWPATLVQPVGSPLSLECTVEGTSNPNLYWYRQAAGRGLQLLFYSVGIGQISSEVPQNLSASRPQDRQFILSSKKLLLSDSGFYLCAWSRDRPRGYTFGSGTRLTVV.

The rearrangement links TRBV7-2 to TRBJ1-5, with a possible D match to TRBD1 (6 bases). CDR3 length: 14 residues. V lost 7 bases, J lost 9 bases, and 19 bases lay in between. Germline V gene lookup returns CDR1 SGHTA and CDR2 FQGNSA. CDR3 DNA: TGTGCCAGCACCCCGGACAGCACTCTAGGGCCCCAGCATTTT. Translating it yields CASTPDSTLGPQHF.

This clone occurred a few times. DNA for the CDR3: TGTGCCAGCAGCTTAGGGTCGACAGGTTATGGCTACACCTTC. Its protein is CASSLGSTGYGYTF. This sequence joins TRBV7-2 and TRBJ1-2; tentative D call: TRBD1 (6 bases). The germline V gene has CDR1 SGHTA and CDR2 FQGNSA. V shed 1 base and J shed 5 bases, with 11 bases lying between them. This CDR3 has 14 residues.

This clone has a single count. This chain uses TRBV5-8 with TRBJ1-1; tentative D call: TRBD1 (5 bases). Between the trimmed V and J ends, which lost 0 bases and 1 base, there was a span of 10 bases. CDR3 size: 15 residues. Germline V gives CDR1 SGHTS, CDR2 YDEGEE. CDR3 loop: CASSLGGLGNTEAFF. The CDR3 nucleotides read TGTGCCAGCAGCTTGGGGGGCCTCGGGAACACTGAAGCTTTCTTT.

The chain couples TRBV9 to TRBJ2-5, with 7 bases that match TRBD2. Germline lookup yields CDR1 SGDLS and CDR2 YYNGEE. The CDR3 consists of 14 residues. Trimming removed 3 bases from V and 7 bases from J; junction bases left unmatched: 9. CDR3 sequence (DNA): TGTGCCAGCAGCGGCCCCGGCGGGGGAGGGACCCAGTACTTC. Translating gives CASSGPGGGGTQYF. Combining the CDR3 with reference TRBV9 and TRBJ2-5 gives the whole variable domain DSGVTQTPKHLITATGQRVTLRCSPRSGDLSVYWYQQSLDQGLQFLIQYYNGEERAKGNILERFSAQQFPDLHSELNLSSLELGDSALYFCASSGPGGGGTQYFGPGTRLLVL.

The chain employs TRBV5-4 and TRBJ2-1; possible D gene TRBD1, 6 bases. CDR1 is SGHNT and CDR2 is YYREEE in the germline V gene (reference sequence). The CDR3 is 13 amino acids. The V end lost 1 base, the J end lost 4 bases, and 6 bases lay between the germline ends. The CDR3 spells CASSLTGYNEQFF. As DNA, the CDR3 is TGTGCCAGCAGCTTGACAGGGTACAATGAGCAGTTCTTC. Full variable domain (missing parts from reference TRBV5-4 and TRBJ2-1): ETGVTQSPTHLIKTRGQQVTLRCSSQSGHNTVSWYQQALGQGPQFIFQYYREEENGRGNFPPRFSGLQFPNYSSELNVNALELDDSALYLCASSLTGYNEQFFGPGTRLTVL.

The chain is built from TRBV30 and TRBJ2-5; tentatively, D is TRBD1 (5 bases). The CDR3 has 14 residues. Germline CDR1 and CDR2: GTSNPN and SVGIG (reference sequence). The V and J ends lost 4 bases and 2 bases respectively, with 14 bases between them. The CDR3 loop is CAWTLDSYQETQYF. Here the CDR3 DNA reads TGTGCCTGGACCCTCGACAGCTATCAAGAGACCCAGTACTTC. The full variable domain, its missing parts supplied by reference TRBV30 and TRBJ2-5, is SQTIHQWPATLVQPVGSPLSLECTVEGTSNPNLYWYRQAAGRGLQLLFYSVGIGQISSEVPQNLSASRPQDRQFILSSKKLLLSDSGFYLCAWTLDSYQETQYFGPGTRLLVL.

The genes are TRBV7-9 and TRBJ2-2; 8 bases fit TRBD2. Losses at the gene ends were 5 bases for V and 0 bases for J; bases not matched to a gene: 2. The CDR3 sequence is 15 residues long. CDR1 and CDR2 from the germline V gene are SEHNR and FQNEAQ (reference sequence). CDR3 sequence: CASSPGGANTGELFF. CDR3 nucleotide sequence: TGTGCCAGCAGCCCCGGGGGGGCGAACACCGGGGAGCTGTTTTTT.

This chain connects TRBV2 to TRBJ1-5; D is possibly TRBD1 (5 bases). The CDR3 is made up of 14 amino acids. Looked up from germline, CDR1 is SNHLY and CDR2 is FYNNEI. V dropped 3 bases and J dropped 4 bases, with 10 bases sitting between them. In nucleotides, the CDR3 is TGTGCCAGCAGTGACTCGTCAGGGAATCAGCCCCAGCATTTT. It codes for CASSDSSGNQPQHF.

This rearrangement joins TRBV18 to TRBJ2-6, with TRBD1 as a possible D gene (5 bases). Deletions cut 4 bases from V and 1 base from J, with 8 bases between. The V gene's germline CDR1 is KGHSH and CDR2 LQKENI. The CDR3 runs 15 residues. Here the CDR3 DNA reads TGTGCCAGCTCACAAACAGGTTCTGGGGCCAACGTCCTGACTTTC. Its protein product is CASSQTGSGANVLTF.

This clone was recorded only once. Written as DNA, the CDR3 is TGTGCCAGCAGTGATGGACAGGGGATCGGCAATCAGCCCCAGCATTTT. This encodes CASSDGQGIGNQPQHF. V gene TRBV6-1 combines with J gene TRBJ1-5; 9 nucleotides agree with TRBD1. Trimming removed 3 bases from V and 2 bases from J; junction bases left unmatched: 5. Germline V CDR1 and CDR2: MNHNS, SASEGT. CDR3 size: 16 residues.

This clone was recorded a few times. This chain uses TRBV29-1 with TRBJ2-1; 8 bases are shared with TRBD2. The CDR3 is 11 amino acids. CDR1 is SQVTM and CDR2 is ANQGSEA in the germline V gene. The V and J ends lost 6 bases and 8 bases, in that order; junction bases with no gene match: 3. This CDR3 is CSVGTSHEQFF. CDR3 DNA sequence: TGCAGCGTCGGGACTAGTCATGAGCAGTTCTTC.

The table lists this clone with a count of one. The J gene is TRBJ1-5, the V gene TRBV28; 10 bases agree with TRBD1. J gave up 4 bases and V 5 bases, and 8 bases lay outside the gene matches. Germline CDR1 and CDR2: MDHEN and SYDVKM. CDR3 length: 16 amino acids. The CDR3 here is CASSKRDRGTNQPQHF. CDR3 DNA sequence: TGTGCCAGCAGTAAACGGGACAGGGGAACTAATCAGCCCCAGCATTTT.

The rearrangement uses TRBV9 and TRBJ2-3, with D possibly TRBD2 on 5 matching bases. The CDR3 spans 12 residues. Germline CDR1 and CDR2: SGDLS and YYNGEE. The V end was cut by 9 bases, the J end by 5 bases, with 13 bases between. CDR3 sequence: CAKSGNQDTQYF. The CDR3 DNA is TGTGCCAAATCCGGGAACCAAGATACGCAGTATTTT.

The V and J genes are TRBV30 and TRBJ1-6, with D unresolved. V lost 0 bases and J lost 9, with 15 bases in between. The CDR3 is 15 amino acids. Germline lookup yields CDR1 GTSNPN and CDR2 SVGIG (reference sequence). CDR3 sequence (DNA): TGTGCCTGGAGTGTTTATTTGGCCTCACGTTCACCCCTCCACTTT. It codes for CAWSVYLASRSPLHF.

V and J are TRBV24-1 and TRBJ2-2, with D possibly TRBD1 on 5 matching bases. V lost 3 bases to trimming and J lost 1 base, with 11 bases between them. The germline V gene has CDR1 KGHDR and CDR2 SFDVKD. This CDR3 has 16 residues. CDR3 DNA sequence: TGTGCCACCAGTGATGCAGGGATTCGGAACACCGGGGAGCTGTTTTTT. This codes for CATSDAGIRNTGELFF.

The chain combines TRBV5-6 with TRBJ2-4, with a weak D call TRBD2 (7 bases). Germline-derived CDR1 and CDR2 are SGHDT and YYEEEE. The CDR3 is 15 residues long. Trimming shortened V by 6 bases and J by 5 bases, and 18 bases separated the two germline ends. The CDR3 sequence is CASTLQGGAENIQYF. The CDR3 coding sequence is TGTGCCAGCACCCTCCAAGGGGGGGCAGAAAACATTCAGTACTTC.

J is TRBJ1-4 and V is TRBV5-4; D is unresolved. CDR3 length: 13 amino acids. Trimming left V 1 base short and J 6 bases short, with 7 bases between. Germline loops: CDR1 SGHNT, CDR2 YYREEE (reference sequence). The chain's CDR3 is CASSLFGDEKLFF. CDR3 coding DNA: TGTGCCAGCAGCTTGTTCGGGGATGAAAAACTGTTTTTT.

The chain links TRBV19 to TRBJ2-3; TRBD2 matches 12 bases. The CDR3 contains 15 residues. Germline V lookup: CDR1 LNHDA, CDR2 SQIVND (reference sequence). With 10 bases clipped from V and 5 bases from J, the junction kept 10 bases outside the gene matches. In nucleotides, the CDR3 is TGTGCCATTTCATCTAGCGGGGGGGCCGAAGATACGCAGTATTTT. It specifies CAISSSGGAEDTQYF.